The 27 T cell receptor beta chains reported below all come from one sample, sequenced in a study of shared clonotypes between healthy human individuals. Libraries were prepared by immunoSEQ multiplex PCR; TCRdb keeps only in-frame clonotypes and omits some of them. Here the sample spans 450,000 to 500,000 clones, approximately 80% being singletons. The sequenced sample was PBMCs. Source of these receptors: a woman aged 40 to 49 in good health. Some clones in this sample may be carry-over from other donors' samples.

The chain couples TRBV7-3 to TRBJ2-1; 7 bases line up with TRBD1. Germline V gene lookup returns CDR1 SGHTA and CDR2 FQGTGA. The CDR3 spans 14 residues. Trimming at V came to 2 bases and at J to 5 bases, leaving 3 bases not matched to a gene. CDR3 residues: CASSLVGGNNEQFF. CDR3 in DNA: TGTGCCAGCAGCTTAGTAGGGGGCAACAATGAGCAGTTCTTC.

This chain joins TRBV21-1 and TRBJ2-7; the DNA was not used to check the table's D call, TRBD2. TRBV21-1 is deemed a pseudogene. The CDR3 runs 18 residues. The CDR3 DNA reads as TGTGCCAGCAGCAGACGGATTGAGGTTGGCGGGGTCTCCTACGAGCAGTACTTC. Its protein product is CASSRRIEVGGVSYEQYF.

The CDR3 reads CASSPRQGVREKLFF. The CDR3, as DNA: TGTGCCAGCAGCCCCCGCCAGGGAGTCCGGGAAAAACTGTTTTTT. The V call is TRBV9, the J call TRBJ1-4; D is possibly TRBD1 (5 bases). The CDR3 loop spans 15 amino acids. Trimming stripped 4 bases from V and 8 bases from J, with 18 bases between. Germline CDR1 reads SGDLS; CDR2 reads YYNGEE.

The J gene is TRBJ2-7, the V gene TRBV25-1; D is unclear. This CDR3 region has 14 residues. V was pared by 1 base and J by 3 bases, with 10 bases between. CDR1 is MGHDK and CDR2 is SYGVNS in the germline V gene. For the CDR3, the DNA is TGTGCCAGCAGTGAATCGGGCTGGAGCTACGAGCAGTACTTC. Translated, it gives CASSESGWSYEQYF.

The V and J genes are TRBV9 and TRBJ2-1, with D unresolved. V lost 0 bases, J lost 0 bases, and 10 bases lay in between. This CDR3 has 16 residues. Germline CDR1 and CDR2: SGDLS and YYNGEE. The CDR3 loop is CASSVASLSSYNEQFF. The CDR3 region has the DNA TGTGCCAGCAGCGTAGCCTCCTTGAGCTCCTACAATGAGCAGTTCTTC.

The chain recombines TRBV5-1 with TRBJ1-2; the D gene is possibly TRBD1 (6 bases). CDR1 is SGHRS and CDR2 is YFSETQ in the germline V gene. There are 14 residues in the CDR3. V was pared by 2 bases and J by 0 bases, with 8 bases between. This CDR3 is CASSFGTTNYGYTF. CDR3 nucleotide sequence: TGCGCCAGCAGCTTCGGGACAACTAACTATGGCTACACCTTC.

The rearrangement joins TRBV11-3 to TRBJ2-3; a weak D match, TRBD2 (5 bases). The CDR3 is 16 amino acids. Per germline, CDR1 SGHNT and CDR2 YENEEA. Trimming removed 1 base at V and 0 bases at J, with 11 bases between. CDR3: CASSLGLSVSTDTQYF. CDR3 nucleotides: TGTGCCAGCAGCTTAGGACTATCTGTTAGCACAGATACGCAGTATTTT. Full variable domain (outside the CDR3, taken from reference TRBV11-3 and TRBJ2-3): EAGVVQSPRYKIIEKKQPVAFWCNPISGHNTLYWYLQNLGQGPELLIRYENEEAVDDSQLPKDRFSAERLKGVDSTLKIQPAELGDSAVYLCASSLGLSVSTDTQYFGPGTRLTVL.

CDR3 sequence: CASSEGGGTVGEQYF. CDR3 bases: TGTGCCAGCAGCGAGGGGGGCGGGACAGTCGGCGAGCAGTACTTC. The gene calls are TRBV9 and TRBJ2-7, with D perhaps matching TRBD1 (7 bases). Deletions cut 3 bases from V and 6 bases from J, with 19 bases between. The CDR3 spans 15 residues. Germline values: CDR1 SGDLS, CDR2 YYNGEE.

The CDR3 nucleotides read TGTGCCAGCAGTGGAGGGACTAGCGGGGCCAATGAGCAGTTCTTC. It translates to CASSGGTSGANEQFF. The rearrangement uses TRBV21-1 and TRBJ2-1; the tabulated D call, TRBD2, remains unverified against the DNA. TRBV21-1 is listed as a pseudogene. The CDR3 is 15 residues long.

There are a few counts of this clone. The CDR3 DNA is TGTGCCAGCAGGGACACCATCAATGAAAAACTGTTTTTT. Translation: CASRDTINEKLFF. J is TRBJ1-4 and V is TRBV27; maybe TRBD1 (5 bases). The CDR3 contains 13 residues. Germline CDR1 reads MNHEY; CDR2 reads SMNVEV (reference sequence). Deletions cut 6 bases from V and 5 bases from J, with 10 bases between.

The gene calls are TRBV6-1 and TRBJ2-7; the match to TRBD2 covers 7 bases. J lost 4 bases, V lost 6 bases, and 12 bases had no gene match. Germline lookup yields CDR1 MNHNS and CDR2 SASEGT. This CDR3 is built from 15 residues. The CDR3 here is CASRPDTSAFYEQYF. The CDR3, as DNA: TGTGCCAGCAGACCCGACACTAGCGCCTTTTACGAGCAGTACTTC.

This clone has at least ten counts. This chain uses TRBV13 with TRBJ1-1; no clear D gene. The CDR3 totals 15 residues. Germline CDR1 is PRHDT and CDR2 is FYEKMQ (reference sequence). The V end was cut by 3 bases, the J end by 4 bases, with 15 bases between. CDR3 loop: CASSFLGSAITEAFF. CDR3 bases: TGTGCCAGCAGCTTCTTAGGCAGCGCGATCACTGAAGCTTTCTTT.

The sample holds a few counts of this clone. V gene TRBV15 combines with J gene TRBJ2-5; no definite D call. Germline loops: CDR1 LNHNV, CDR2 YYDKDF (reference sequence). The CDR3 contains 15 residues. Trimming left V 4 bases short and J 0 bases short, with 12 bases between. In DNA, the CDR3 is TGTGCCACCAGCACGATGGGCGGAAACCAAGAGACCCAGTACTTC. Residues: CATSTMGGNQETQYF.

The CDR3 is CASSQGKTGGPYEQYF. The DNA for the CDR3 is TGCGCCAGCAGCCAAGGGAAAACAGGGGGCCCCTACGAGCAGTACTTC. The V call is TRBV4-3, the J call TRBJ2-7; 9 nucleotides line up with TRBD1. The CDR3 sequence is 16 residues long. Germline CDR1 reads LGHNA; CDR2 reads YSLEER. Germline trimming cut 1 base from V and 2 bases from J; bases unmatched to any gene: 6.

V is TRBV5-1 and J is TRBJ2-2, with D maybe TRBD1 (6 bases). Per germline, CDR1 SGHRS and CDR2 YFSETQ. The CDR3 is 17 amino acids. V lost 0 bases to trimming and J lost 1 base, with 13 bases between them. The DNA of the CDR3 is TGCGCCAGCAGCTTGGTGGTGTCAGGGGAGAACACCGGGGAGCTGTTTTTT. It encodes CASSLVVSGENTGELFF.

This clone was recorded a few times. One junction end disagrees with the germline gene, perhaps due to a read error. In nucleotides, the CDR3 is TGTGCTAGCAGCCGGGACTGGGGAGAGACCCAGTACTTC. Protein sequence: CASSRDWGETQYF. This chain joins TRBV7-7 and TRBJ2-5, with a tentative D call TRBD2 (6 bases). This CDR3 contains 13 residues. Germline V CDR1 and CDR2: SSHAT, FNYEAQ (reference sequence).

V and J are TRBV11-2 and TRBJ2-7; D is ambiguous. The CDR3 sequence is 15 residues long. The germline V gene encodes CDR1 SGHAT and CDR2 FQNNGV. V lost 5 bases and J lost 6, with 20 bases in between. The DNA for the CDR3 is TGTGCCAGCAGCCTACCCCGCCTAACCGGGTTCGAGCAGTACTTC. As protein: CASSLPRLTGFEQYF.

The rearrangement uses TRBV5-8 and TRBJ1-5; 7 nucleotides agree with TRBD1. Unmatched junction bases numbered 13, after V lost 4 bases and J lost 3 bases. The CDR3 has 17 residues. Germline-derived CDR1 and CDR2 are SGHTS and YDEGEE. CDR3 sequence reads: CASSVQGVVANNQPQHF. In nucleotides, the CDR3 is TGTGCCAGCAGCGTCCAGGGGGTGGTCGCGAACAATCAGCCCCAGCATTTT.

The chain couples TRBV7-3 to TRBJ2-7, with TRBD2 matching over 7 bases. This CDR3 comprises 15 residues. In germline, CDR1 is SGHTA, CDR2 FQGTGA. V dropped 6 bases and J dropped 2; count of bases not matched to a gene: 10. The CDR3 DNA sequence: TGTGCCAGCAGTCTAGGCGGGAGAGGGGCCTACGAGCAGTACTTC. Its translation is CASSLGGRGAYEQYF.

Concerning this clone itself: Given a far larger clone just one base away, this is likely a sequencing read error. The conserved phenylalanine or tryptophan is not found at the CDR3 terminus, so this likely reflects a read error. CDR3 nucleotide sequence: TGCGCCAGCACCCCACGGGGGGCTGGGACTGAAGCTTTCTCT. Protein sequence: CASTPRGAGTEAFS. J is TRBJ1-1 and V is TRBV4-1; possibly TRBD1 for D (6 bases). This CDR3 comprises 14 residues. Germline loops: CDR1 MGHRA, CDR2 YSYEKL. The germline V and J ends were trimmed by 7 bases and 5 bases, with 17 bases remaining between them.

This clone was found many times. The chain employs TRBV30 and TRBJ1-5; tentatively, D is TRBD1 (5 bases). V was cut by 1 base and J by 5 bases, with 9 bases left in between. Germline V CDR1 and CDR2: GTSNPN, SVGIG (reference sequence). This CDR3 contains 13 residues. CDR3 DNA: TGTGCCTGGAGTGCGGGGGAGGATCAGCCCCAGCATTTT. Translated: CAWSAGEDQPQHF.

V is TRBV9 and J is TRBJ2-3, with a tentative D call TRBD1 (5 bases). V was pared by 4 bases and J by 3 bases, with 9 bases between. This CDR3 region has 13 residues. The germline V gene encodes CDR1 SGDLS and CDR2 YYNGEE. In DNA, the CDR3 is TGTGCCAGCAGCCCTAGACAGACAGATACGCAGTATTTT. Translating gives CASSPRQTDTQYF.

This chain joins TRBV4-2 and TRBJ2-2; 7 nucleotides match TRBD1. V was clipped by 5 bases and J by 0 bases; unmatched bases: 9. This CDR3 has 17 amino acids. Germline V gene data show CDR1 as LGHNA and CDR2 as YNFKEQ. The chain's CDR3 is CASSYYGQAANTGELFF. As DNA, the CDR3 is TGTGCCAGCAGCTATTATGGACAGGCCGCGAACACCGGGGAGCTGTTTTTT.

The DNA of the CDR3 is TGCAGCGTTGCAACAGTTGGGATAGCAGATACGCAGTATTTT. It specifies CSVATVGIADTQYF. The rearrangement uses TRBV29-1 and TRBJ2-3; no clear D gene. CDR3 length: 14 amino acids. Deletions cut 4 bases from V and 4 bases from J, with 15 bases between. Germline lookup yields CDR1 SQVTM and CDR2 ANQGSEA.

The chain uses TRBV28 and TRBJ1-5; D may be TRBD1 (6 bases). Trimming cost V 5 bases and J 4 bases, with 15 bases left between them. The CDR3 totals 15 residues. Germline V gene lookup returns CDR1 MDHEN and CDR2 SYDVKM. CDR3 bases: TGTGCCAGCAGTGTCGGCAGGGGTGGAAATCAGCCCCAGCATTTT. It translates to CASSVGRGGNQPQHF.

CDR3 nucleotide sequence: TGTGCCAGCAGCTTACAAGCGGGCGCCTACAATGAGCAGTTCTTC. Translation gives CASSLQAGAYNEQFF. The gene calls are TRBV7-2 and TRBJ2-1; a possible D gene is TRBD2 (6 bases). V was trimmed by 2 bases and J by 2 bases, leaving 10 bases between them. This CDR3 spans 15 amino acids. CDR1 is SGHTA, CDR2 FQGNSA, per germline. The variable domain in full, with the rest retrieved from reference TRBV7-2 and TRBJ2-1, is GAGVSQSPSNKVTEKGKDVELRCDPISGHTALYWYRQSLGQGLEFLIYFQGNSAPDKSGLPSDRFSAERTGGSVSTLTIQRTQQEDSAVYLCASSLQAGAYNEQFFGPGTRLTVL.

Remarks on this clone: Distinct nucleotide sequences in the sample also encode this CDR3. This sequence joins TRBV7-6 and TRBJ1-1, with D possibly TRBD1 on 6 matching bases. The ends were cut back, 5 bases at V and 0 bases at J, with 10 bases in the middle. The germline V gene has CDR1 SGHVS and CDR2 FNYEAQ. The CDR3 has 14 residues. Here the CDR3 DNA reads TGTGCCAGCAGCCCTACAGGGCTGAACACTGAAGCTTTCTTT. This sequence encodes CASSPTGLNTEAFF.